The TCR beta chain under discussion was sequenced for a study of blood T cell repertoires in COVID-19. The data were produced by immunoSEQ multiplex PCR, yet TCRdb's version contains in-frame clones alone and is incomplete. This sample carries nearly 350,000 clones, more than 75% of them seen once, and the ten largest clones take more than 0.8%. Looked up from germline, CDR1 is MDHEN and CDR2 is SYDVKM. J lost 2 bases, V lost 11 bases, and 11 bases had no gene match. This CDR3 has 14 amino acids. The material sequenced was PBMCs or T cells enriched from blood (not recorded which). The receptor was isolated from a woman under 40 who had recovered from COVID-19. The chain joins TRBV28 to TRBJ1-2; 7 bases line up with TRBD1. The CDR3 here is CAGGAGGRNYGYTF. The CDR3 region has the DNA TGTGCCGGCGGGGCAGGGGGACGGAACTATGGCTACACCTTC.